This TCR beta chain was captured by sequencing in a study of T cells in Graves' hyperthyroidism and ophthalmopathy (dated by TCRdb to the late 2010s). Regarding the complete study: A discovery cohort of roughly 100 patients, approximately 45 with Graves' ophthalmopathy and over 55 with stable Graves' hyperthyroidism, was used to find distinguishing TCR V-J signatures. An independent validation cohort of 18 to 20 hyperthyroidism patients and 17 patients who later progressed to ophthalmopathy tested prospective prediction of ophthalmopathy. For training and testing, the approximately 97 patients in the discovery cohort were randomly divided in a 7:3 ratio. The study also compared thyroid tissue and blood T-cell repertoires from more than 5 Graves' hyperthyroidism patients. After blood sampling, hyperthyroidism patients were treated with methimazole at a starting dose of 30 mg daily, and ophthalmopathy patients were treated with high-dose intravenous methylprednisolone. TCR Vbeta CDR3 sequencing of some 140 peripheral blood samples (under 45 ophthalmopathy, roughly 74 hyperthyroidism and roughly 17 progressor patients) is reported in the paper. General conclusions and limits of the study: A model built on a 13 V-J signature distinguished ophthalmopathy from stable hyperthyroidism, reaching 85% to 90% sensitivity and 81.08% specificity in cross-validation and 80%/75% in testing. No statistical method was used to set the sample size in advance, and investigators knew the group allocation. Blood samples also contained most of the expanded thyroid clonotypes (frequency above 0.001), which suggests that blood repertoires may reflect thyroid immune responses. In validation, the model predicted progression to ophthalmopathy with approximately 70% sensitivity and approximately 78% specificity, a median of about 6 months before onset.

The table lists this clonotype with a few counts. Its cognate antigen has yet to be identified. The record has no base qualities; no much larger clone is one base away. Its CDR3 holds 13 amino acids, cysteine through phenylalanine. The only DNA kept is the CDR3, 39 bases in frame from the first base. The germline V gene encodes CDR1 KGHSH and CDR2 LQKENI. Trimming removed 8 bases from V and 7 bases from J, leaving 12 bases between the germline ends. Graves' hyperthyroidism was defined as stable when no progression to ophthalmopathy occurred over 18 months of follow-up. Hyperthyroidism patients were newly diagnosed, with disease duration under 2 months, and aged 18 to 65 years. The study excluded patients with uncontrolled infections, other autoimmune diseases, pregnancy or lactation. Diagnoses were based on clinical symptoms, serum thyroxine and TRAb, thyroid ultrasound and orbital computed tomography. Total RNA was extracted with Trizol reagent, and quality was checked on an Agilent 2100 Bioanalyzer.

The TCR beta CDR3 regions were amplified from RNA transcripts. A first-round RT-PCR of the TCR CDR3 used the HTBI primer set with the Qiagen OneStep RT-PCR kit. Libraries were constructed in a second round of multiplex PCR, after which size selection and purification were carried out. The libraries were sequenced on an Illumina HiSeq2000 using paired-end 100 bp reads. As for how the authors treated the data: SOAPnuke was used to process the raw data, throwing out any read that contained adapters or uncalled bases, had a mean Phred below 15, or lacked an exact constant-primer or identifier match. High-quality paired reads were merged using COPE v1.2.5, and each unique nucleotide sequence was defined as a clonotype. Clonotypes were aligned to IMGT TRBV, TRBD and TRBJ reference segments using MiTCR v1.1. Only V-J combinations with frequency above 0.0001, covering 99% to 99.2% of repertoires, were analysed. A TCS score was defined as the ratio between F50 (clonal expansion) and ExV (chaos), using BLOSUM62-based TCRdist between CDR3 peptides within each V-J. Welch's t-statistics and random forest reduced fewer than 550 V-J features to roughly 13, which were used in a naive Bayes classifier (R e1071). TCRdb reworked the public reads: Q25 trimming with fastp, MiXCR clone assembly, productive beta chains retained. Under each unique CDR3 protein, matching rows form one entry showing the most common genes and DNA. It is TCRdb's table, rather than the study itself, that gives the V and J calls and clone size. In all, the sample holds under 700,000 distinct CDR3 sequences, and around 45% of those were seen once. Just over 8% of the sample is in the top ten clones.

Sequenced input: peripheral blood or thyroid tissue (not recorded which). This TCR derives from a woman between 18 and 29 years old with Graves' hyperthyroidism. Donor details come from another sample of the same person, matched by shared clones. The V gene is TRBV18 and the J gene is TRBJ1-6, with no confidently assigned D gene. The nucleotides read TGTGCCAGCAGTTTGCTGATAAATTCACCCCTCCACTTT. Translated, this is CASSLLINSPLHF. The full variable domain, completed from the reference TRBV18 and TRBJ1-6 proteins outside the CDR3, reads NAGVMQNPRHLVRRRGQEARLRCSPMKGHSHVYWYRQLPEEGLKFMVYLQKENIIDESGMPKERFSAEFPKEGPSILRIQQVVRGDSAAYFCASSLLINSPLHFGNGTRLTVT.